The 27 T cell receptor beta chains in this list originate from one sample, sequenced in a study of blood T cells in healthy people across ages. Alongside a J-beta primer mix, a sample-barcoded 5' primer served in a second PCR lasting about 7 to 12 cycles. Each CDR3 protein gets one entry after TCRdb re-called the 5' RACE reads with MiXCR. The data show about 1.5 million distinct CDR3 sequences, approximately 38% seen once. The sequenced sample consisted of blood. The origin of the receptors is a woman aged 18-29 years in good health.

The table lists this clonotype with a few counts. This chain connects TRBV6-1 to TRBJ2-3, with D perhaps TRBD2 (5 bases). The V end lost 11 bases, the J end lost 9 bases, and 18 bases lay between the germline ends. CDR1 is MNHNS and CDR2 is SASEGT in the germline V gene. CDR3 size: 12 residues. CDR3 in amino acids: CAGLQVGVTQYF. In nucleotides, the CDR3 is TGTGCCGGTCTCCAGGTCGGGGTAACGCAGTATTTT.

The chain has TRBV13 and TRBJ2-7; 8 bases map to TRBD2. The J segment lost 5 bases and the V segment lost 4 bases, leaving 16 bases of the junction unmatched. The CDR3 loop spans 17 amino acids. Germline V lookup: CDR1 PRHDT, CDR2 FYEKMQ (reference sequence). CDR3 nucleotide sequence: TGTGCCAGCAGCTGGCGGATGGCCAGCGGGAGAGTCCACGAGCAGTACTTC. Translating gives CASSWRMASGRVHEQYF.

The V gene is TRBV2, the J gene TRBJ2-3, with D perhaps assigned TRBD1 or TRBD2 (5 bases each). Trimming took off 8 bases at V and 2 bases at J, with 11 bases between the two ends. The CDR3 runs 13 residues. CDR1 is SNHLY, CDR2 FYNNEI, per germline. The CDR3 nucleotides read TGTGCCAGCCAAAGGGACCCCACAGATACGCAGTATTTT. As protein: CASQRDPTDTQYF. Filled out from reference TRBV2 and TRBJ2-3, the complete variable domain reads EPEVTQTPSHQVTQMGQEVILRCVPISNHLYFYWYRQILGQKVEFLVSFYNNEISEKSEIFDDQFSVERPDGSNFTLKIRSTKLEDSAMYFCASQRDPTDTQYFGPGTRLTVL.

The chain couples TRBV6-4 to TRBJ2-1; the D gene is possibly TRBD2 (5 bases). V gave up 2 bases and J gave up 0 bases, with 8 bases separating them. This CDR3 contains 15 residues. Germline V gives CDR1 MRHNA, CDR2 SNTAGT. Here the CDR3 reads CASSDEGVSYNEQFF. CDR3 DNA sequence: TGTGCCAGCAGTGACGAGGGAGTCTCCTACAATGAGCAGTTCTTC.

This clonotype was counted between two and nine times. The chain recombines TRBV4-1 with TRBJ1-1; D gene unclear. This CDR3 region has 12 residues. V lost 4 bases and J 12 bases, leaving 15 bases between the germline ends. Germline-derived CDR1 and CDR2 are MGHRA and YSYEKL. The CDR3 bases are TGCGCCAGCAGCCCGACCGGCCCTGGGACTTTCTTT. This sequence encodes CASSPTGPGTFF.

This clonotype has only a few counts. The chain carries TRBV4-2 and TRBJ2-6; D gene unclear. V was clipped by 5 bases and J by 0 bases, with 8 bases between them. The CDR3 totals 15 residues. CDR1 is LGHNA and CDR2 is YNFKEQ in the germline V gene. In DNA, the CDR3 is TGTGCCAGCAGCACAAAGAGCTCTGGGGCCAACGTCCTGACTTTC. Its protein product is CASSTKSSGANVLTF.

This clonotype has a handful of counts. The chain has TRBV6-6 and TRBJ2-3; D is undetermined. From germline, CDR1 is MNHNY and CDR2 SVGAGI (reference sequence). The V gene lost 11 bases and the J gene lost 4 bases, with 19 bases spanning the gap. CDR3 length equals 14 residues. DNA for the CDR3: TGTGCCGCGTCAGACACATCCATGGCAGATACGCAGTATTTT. This translates into CAASDTSMADTQYF.

This chain connects TRBV20-1 to TRBJ2-3; TRBD1 or TRBD2 may be the D gene (7 bases each). This CDR3 is built from 14 residues. Looked up from germline, CDR1 is DFQATT and CDR2 is SNEGSKA (reference sequence). Deletions cut 5 bases from V and 4 bases from J, with 16 bases between. CDR3 nucleotide sequence: TGCAGTGCTCGTGGGGAGGGGGCGCCAGATACGCAGTATTTT. It is translated as CSARGEGAPDTQYF.

The chain has TRBV9 and TRBJ2-2; TRBD1 is a possible D gene (5 bases). Trimming took off 0 bases at V and 6 bases at J, with 9 bases between the two ends. The germline gives CDR1 SGDLS, CDR2 YYNGEE. CDR3 length equals 14 residues. The CDR3 loop is CASSVDQGSGELFF. Here the CDR3 DNA reads TGTGCCAGCAGCGTAGATCAGGGATCCGGGGAGCTGTTTTTT.

The chain carries TRBV7-9 and TRBJ2-7; D is perhaps TRBD1 or TRBD2 (5 bases each). The CDR3 sequence is 15 residues long. V was cut by 4 bases and J by 6 bases, with 19 bases left in between. Germline assignment: CDR1 SEHNR and CDR2 FQNEAQ (reference sequence). The CDR3 region has the DNA TGTGCCAGCAGCTCGGGACGAGTCGGGCCCTCCGAGCAGTACTTC. Translating gives CASSSGRVGPSEQYF.

This chain joins TRBV20-1 and TRBJ2-1; 10 bases fit TRBD1. The germline V gene has CDR1 DFQATT and CDR2 SNEGSKA (reference sequence). Losses at the gene ends were 1 base for V and 8 bases for J; bases not matched to a gene: 5. CDR3 length equals 14 residues. The CDR3 sequence is CSARGPGQGYEQFF. The CDR3 DNA follows: TGCAGTGCTAGAGGTCCGGGACAGGGGTATGAGCAGTTCTTC.

This clonotype appeared a few times. The CDR3 DNA reads as TGTGCCAGCCACCGCACAGATACGCAGTATTTT. Residues: CASHRTDTQYF. The chain combines TRBV2 with TRBJ2-3; D unclear. V was clipped by 8 bases and J by 1 base, with 4 bases between them. CDR1 is SNHLY, CDR2 FYNNEI, per germline. CDR3 length: 11 residues.

The chain joins TRBV9 to TRBJ2-2, with D unclear. The CDR3 sequence is 15 residues long. Germline V gives CDR1 SGDLS, CDR2 YYNGEE. V was pared by 2 bases and J by 5 bases, with 13 bases between. Written as DNA, the CDR3 is TGTGCCAGCAGCGTGTCCCGAGGCGTGACCGGGGAGCTGTTTTTT. Translating it yields CASSVSRGVTGELFF.

The chain links TRBV20-1 to TRBJ1-1; 9 positions match TRBD1. Germline V CDR1 and CDR2: DFQATT, SNEGSKA (reference sequence). This CDR3 has 12 residues. Trimming removed 5 bases from V and 6 bases from J; junction bases left unmatched: 4. CDR3 amino acids: CSAQRQGAEAFF. CDR3 sequence (DNA): TGCAGTGCTCAACGACAGGGGGCTGAAGCTTTCTTT.

This clonotype appeared a few times. This chain uses TRBV20-1 with TRBJ2-3, with TRBD2 matching over 9 bases. After removal of 6 bases from V and 5 bases from J, the junction contained 12 bases not matched to a gene. Germline V gives CDR1 DFQATT, CDR2 SNEGSKA (reference sequence). The CDR3 sequence is 15 residues long. CDR3 sequence reads: CSALGTSSTQDTQYF. CDR3 in DNA: TGCAGTGCCCTGGGGACTAGCAGCACACAAGATACGCAGTATTTT.

A few counts support this clonotype. The V call is TRBV7-2, the J call TRBJ2-1; D remains unclear. The germline V gene encodes CDR1 SGHTA and CDR2 FQGNSA. This CDR3 has 17 residues. V was clipped by 5 bases and J by 0 bases, with 17 bases between them. The CDR3 protein is CASSPTPAQSSYNEQFF. CDR3 DNA sequence: TGTGCCAGCAGCCCCACCCCGGCTCAGAGCTCCTACAATGAGCAGTTCTTC.

This chain uses TRBV4-1 with TRBJ1-2; D is ambiguous. V gave up 4 bases and J gave up 4 bases, with 22 bases separating them. Germline CDR1 MGHRA, CDR2 YSYEKL. CDR3 length: 17 residues. The CDR3, as DNA: TGCGCCAGCAGCCGCCTTTCTTCTGTTTTGGGGTTCTATGGCTACACCTTC. It encodes CASSRLSSVLGFYGYTF.

The genes are TRBV20-1 and TRBJ2-1; 14 bases match TRBD2. Germline V gene lookup returns CDR1 DFQATT and CDR2 SNEGSKA (reference sequence). This CDR3 has 15 residues. The V and J ends lost 6 bases and 9 bases, in that order; junction bases with no gene match: 10. Here the CDR3 DNA reads TGCAGTGCGCTCAGGGGGACTAGCGGGAGTCTTGAGCAGTTCTTC. This sequence encodes CSALRGTSGSLEQFF.

With respect to this clonotype: An end of the junction differs from the germline gene, which may be a read error. The chain joins TRBV10-3 to TRBJ1-1; possible D gene TRBD1, 6 bases. Germline lookup yields CDR1 ENHRY and CDR2 SYGVKD. The CDR3 spans 12 residues. CDR3 protein: CAVSRDNVEAFF. Written as DNA, the CDR3 is TGTGCCGTCAGCCGGGACAACGTCGAAGCTTTCTTT.

The rearrangement joins TRBV20-1 to TRBJ2-4; D is possibly TRBD1 or TRBD2 (6 bases each). The J call is in doubt because the DNA end fits TRBJ2-7 better. The germline CDR1 and CDR2 sequences are DFQATT and SNEGSKA (reference sequence). The CDR3 is made up of 12 amino acids. The CDR3 loop reads CSARGGANEQYF. CDR3 coding DNA: TGCAGTGCTAGAGGGGGGGCGAACGAGCAGTACTTC.

This clonotype turned up a few times. The chain recombines TRBV25-1 with TRBJ1-2; TRBD1 is a possible D gene (5 bases). Trimming shortened V by 7 bases and J by 6 bases, and 18 bases separated the two germline ends. The CDR3 contains 14 residues. The V gene's germline CDR1 is MGHDK and CDR2 SYGVNS. In nucleotides, the CDR3 is TGTGCCAGCAACGATCGGGCCAGGGACCATGGCTACACCTTC. Encoded protein: CASNDRARDHGYTF.

This clonotype was counted once. The CDR3 spells CASSQGQTVSYEQYF. The CDR3 nucleotides are TGCGCCAGCAGCCAAGGCCAGACGGTCTCCTACGAGCAGTACTTC. The genes are TRBV4-1 and TRBJ2-4; D unresolved. The J call may be faulty, since TRBJ2-7 better matches the DNA end. This CDR3 is built from 15 residues. Germline lookup yields CDR1 MGHRA and CDR2 YSYEKL.

Regarding this clonotype: The junction differs from germline at one of its ends, possibly a read error. The chain links TRBV25-1 to TRBJ1-4; 7 bases are a match to TRBD1. The CDR3 extends over 16 amino acids. CDR1 is MGHDK and CDR2 is SYGVNS in the germline V gene. CDR3: CASSKVQGTTYEELFF. CDR3 DNA sequence: TGTGCCAGCAGTAAAGTACAGGGGACCACATATGAAGAACTGTTTTTT.

As to this clonotype: A read error may account for a junction end that differs from germline. The V gene is TRBV2, the J gene TRBJ1-5; 8 bases agree with TRBD1. Germline V lookup: CDR1 SNHLY, CDR2 FYNNEI. This CDR3 is built from 13 residues. The CDR3 bases are TGTGCCAGCGGCGGGACAGGCAATCGGCCCCAGCATTTT. This codes for CASGGTGNRPQHF.

This chain links TRBV25-1 with TRBJ2-1, with D possibly being TRBD1 or TRBD2 (6 bases each). The V end lost 1 base, the J end lost 0 bases, and 10 bases lay between the germline ends. The CDR3 runs to 16 residues. Germline lookup yields CDR1 MGHDK and CDR2 SYGVNS. The CDR3 here is CASSELGGSSYNEQFF. The DNA of the CDR3 is TGTGCCAGCAGTGAATTGGGGGGCAGCTCCTACAATGAGCAGTTCTTC.

This clonotype was counted between two and nine times. The chain recombines TRBV6-1 with TRBJ2-5; perhaps TRBD2 as D (5 bases). The germline gives CDR1 MNHNS, CDR2 SASEGT. The V end lost 2 bases, the J end lost 5 bases, and 12 bases lay between the germline ends. The CDR3 spans 14 residues. CDR3 in amino acids: CASSEQSRGETQYF. CDR3 nucleotides: TGTGCCAGCAGTGAACAAAGTCGAGGGGAGACCCAGTACTTC.

This clonotype has only a few counts. The genes are TRBV7-2 and TRBJ2-4; 10 nucleotides align to TRBD2. V lost 2 bases and J lost 5; bases outside the gene matches: 9. Germline V gives CDR1 SGHTA, CDR2 FQGNSA. The CDR3 runs to 17 residues. The DNA of the CDR3 is TGTGCCAGCAGCTTATTCTTGGCTAGCGGGAGTCAAAACATTCAGTACTTC. The encoded protein is CASSLFLASGSQNIQYF.